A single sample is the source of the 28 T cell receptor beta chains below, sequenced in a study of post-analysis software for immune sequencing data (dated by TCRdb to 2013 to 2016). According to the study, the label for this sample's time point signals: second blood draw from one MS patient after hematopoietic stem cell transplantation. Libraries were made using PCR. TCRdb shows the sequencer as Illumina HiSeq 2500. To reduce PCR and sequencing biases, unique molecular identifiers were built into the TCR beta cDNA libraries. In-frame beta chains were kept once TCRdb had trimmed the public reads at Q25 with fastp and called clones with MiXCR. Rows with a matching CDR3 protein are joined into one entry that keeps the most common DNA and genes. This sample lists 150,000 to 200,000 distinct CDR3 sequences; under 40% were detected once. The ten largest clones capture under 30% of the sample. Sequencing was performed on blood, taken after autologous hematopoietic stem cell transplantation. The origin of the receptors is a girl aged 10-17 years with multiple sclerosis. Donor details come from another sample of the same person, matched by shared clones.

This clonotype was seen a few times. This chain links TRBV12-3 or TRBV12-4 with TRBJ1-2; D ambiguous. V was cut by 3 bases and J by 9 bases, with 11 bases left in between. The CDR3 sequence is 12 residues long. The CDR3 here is CASSFGGLSYTF. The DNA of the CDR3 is TGTGCCAGCAGTTTTGGCGGGCTAAGCTACACCTTC.

CDR3 sequence (DNA): TGTGCCAGCACCCTTAGCACCCGAGGCGACGAGCAGTACTTC. Translated: CASTLSTRGDEQYF. This chain uses TRBV11-2 with TRBJ2-5; D uncertain. The end of the DNA fits TRBJ2-7 better, so the J call may be wrong. The CDR3 is 14 residues long. CDR1 and CDR2 from the germline V gene are SGHAT and FQNNGV.

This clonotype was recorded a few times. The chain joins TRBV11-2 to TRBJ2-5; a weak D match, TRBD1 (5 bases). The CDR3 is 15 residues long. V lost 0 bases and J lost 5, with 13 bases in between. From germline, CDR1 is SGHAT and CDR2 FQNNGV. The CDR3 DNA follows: TGTGCCAGCAGCTTAGAGGCCTTAGGGGTGGAGACCCAGTACTTC. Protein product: CASSLEALGVETQYF.

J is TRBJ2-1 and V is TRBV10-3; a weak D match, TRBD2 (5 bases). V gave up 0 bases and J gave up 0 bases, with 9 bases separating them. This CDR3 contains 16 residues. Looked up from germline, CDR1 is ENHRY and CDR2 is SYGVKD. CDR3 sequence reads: CAISESTGSSYNEQFF. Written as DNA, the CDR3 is TGTGCCATCAGTGAGTCGACGGGAAGCTCCTACAATGAGCAGTTCTTC.

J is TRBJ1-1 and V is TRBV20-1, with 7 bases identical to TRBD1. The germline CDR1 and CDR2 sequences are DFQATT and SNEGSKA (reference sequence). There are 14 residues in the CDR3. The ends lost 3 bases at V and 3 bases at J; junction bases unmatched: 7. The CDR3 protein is CSARTGSKDTEAFF. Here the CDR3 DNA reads TGCAGTGCTAGGACAGGGAGTAAGGACACTGAAGCTTTCTTT.

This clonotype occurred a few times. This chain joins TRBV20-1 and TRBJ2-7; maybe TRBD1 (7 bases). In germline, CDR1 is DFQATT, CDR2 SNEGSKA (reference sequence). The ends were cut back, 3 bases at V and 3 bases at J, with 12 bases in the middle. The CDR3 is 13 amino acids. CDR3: CSASGQGGYEQYF. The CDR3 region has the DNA TGCAGTGCTAGCGGGCAGGGGGGCTACGAGCAGTACTTC.

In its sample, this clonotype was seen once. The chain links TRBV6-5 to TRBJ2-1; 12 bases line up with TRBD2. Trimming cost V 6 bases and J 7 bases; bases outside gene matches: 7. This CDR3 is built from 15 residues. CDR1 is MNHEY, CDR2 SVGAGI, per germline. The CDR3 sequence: CASRTASGRGNEQFF. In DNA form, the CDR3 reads TGTGCCAGCAGGACCGCTAGCGGGAGGGGAAATGAGCAGTTCTTC.

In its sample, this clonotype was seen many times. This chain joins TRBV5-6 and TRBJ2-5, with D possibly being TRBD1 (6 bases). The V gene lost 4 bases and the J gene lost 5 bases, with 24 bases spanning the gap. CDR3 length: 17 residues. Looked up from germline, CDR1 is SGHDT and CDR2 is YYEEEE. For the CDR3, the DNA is TGTGCCAGCAGCCCTCCCAGGGGTAGCGCCGGTTGGGAGACCCAGTACTTC. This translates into CASSPPRGSAGWETQYF.

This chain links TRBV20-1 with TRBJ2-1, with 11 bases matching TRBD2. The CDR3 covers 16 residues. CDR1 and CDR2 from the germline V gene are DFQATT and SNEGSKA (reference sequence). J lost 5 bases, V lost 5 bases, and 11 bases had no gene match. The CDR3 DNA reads TGCAGTGCTCCATCAATACTAGCGGGAGCGCACAATGAGCAGTTCTTC. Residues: CSAPSILAGAHNEQFF.

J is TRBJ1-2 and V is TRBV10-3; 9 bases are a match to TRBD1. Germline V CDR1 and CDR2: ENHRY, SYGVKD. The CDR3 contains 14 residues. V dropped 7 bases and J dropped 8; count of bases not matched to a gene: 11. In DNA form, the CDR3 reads TGTGCCATCACCACGGTGGGACAGGGTAAAGGCTACACCTTC. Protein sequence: CAITTVGQGKGYTF.

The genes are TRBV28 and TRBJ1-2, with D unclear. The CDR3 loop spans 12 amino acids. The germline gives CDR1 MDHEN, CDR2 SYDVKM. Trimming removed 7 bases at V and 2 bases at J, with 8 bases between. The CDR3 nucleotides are TGTGCCAGCATCTCCGACAACTATGGCTACACCTTC. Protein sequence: CASISDNYGYTF.

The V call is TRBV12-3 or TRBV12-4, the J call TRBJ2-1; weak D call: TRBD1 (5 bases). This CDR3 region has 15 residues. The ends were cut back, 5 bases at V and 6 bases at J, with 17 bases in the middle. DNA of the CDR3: TGTGCCAGCAGTGTAGGGGCAATGTGTGGCAATGAGCAGTTCTTC. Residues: CASSVGAMCGNEQFF.

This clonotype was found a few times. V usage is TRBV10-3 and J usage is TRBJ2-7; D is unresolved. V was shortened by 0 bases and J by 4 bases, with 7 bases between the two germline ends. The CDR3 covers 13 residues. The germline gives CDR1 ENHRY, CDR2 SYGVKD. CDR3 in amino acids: CAISESPSYEQYF. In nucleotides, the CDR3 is TGTGCCATCAGTGAGTCCCCCAGTTACGAGCAGTACTTC.

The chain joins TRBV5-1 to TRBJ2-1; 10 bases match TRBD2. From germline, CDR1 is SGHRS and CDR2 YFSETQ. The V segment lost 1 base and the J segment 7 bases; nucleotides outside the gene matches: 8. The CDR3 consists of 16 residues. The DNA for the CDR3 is TGCGCCAGCAGCTTGTCTCTAGCGGGGGTGAGGAATGAGCAGTTCTTC. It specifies CASSLSLAGVRNEQFF.

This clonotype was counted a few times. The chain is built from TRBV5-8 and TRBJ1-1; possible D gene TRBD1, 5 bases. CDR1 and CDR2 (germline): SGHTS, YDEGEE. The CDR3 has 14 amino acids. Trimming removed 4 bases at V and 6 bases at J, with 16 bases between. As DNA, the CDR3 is TGTGCCAGCAGCCTGCATAGGGGATCCGCTGAAGCTTTCTTT. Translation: CASSLHRGSAEAFF.

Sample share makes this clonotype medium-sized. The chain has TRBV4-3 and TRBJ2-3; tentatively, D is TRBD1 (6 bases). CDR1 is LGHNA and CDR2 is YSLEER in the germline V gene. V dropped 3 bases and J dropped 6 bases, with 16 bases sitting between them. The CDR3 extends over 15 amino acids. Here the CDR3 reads CASSQGAVQGDTQYF. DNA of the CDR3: TGCGCCAGCAGCCAGGGGGCTGTGCAGGGGGATACGCAGTATTTT.

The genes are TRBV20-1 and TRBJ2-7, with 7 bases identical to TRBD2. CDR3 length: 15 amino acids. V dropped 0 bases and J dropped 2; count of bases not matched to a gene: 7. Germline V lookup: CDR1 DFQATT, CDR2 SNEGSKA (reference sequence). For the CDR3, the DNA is TGCAGTGCTAGAGATGGGACTAACGGGACCTACGAGCAGTACTTC. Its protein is CSARDGTNGTYEQYF.

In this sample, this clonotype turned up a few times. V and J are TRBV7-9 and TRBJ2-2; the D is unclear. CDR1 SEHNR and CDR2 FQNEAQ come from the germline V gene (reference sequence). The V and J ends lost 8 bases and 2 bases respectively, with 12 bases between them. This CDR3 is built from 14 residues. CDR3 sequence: CASAQNPNTGELFF. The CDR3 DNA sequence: TGTGCCAGCGCCCAGAATCCAAACACCGGGGAGCTGTTTTTT.

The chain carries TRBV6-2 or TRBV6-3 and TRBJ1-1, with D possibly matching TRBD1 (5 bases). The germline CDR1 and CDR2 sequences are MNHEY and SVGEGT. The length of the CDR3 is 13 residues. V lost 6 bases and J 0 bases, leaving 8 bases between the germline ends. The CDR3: CASRGTVNTEAFF. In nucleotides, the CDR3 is TGTGCCAGCAGAGGGACGGTGAACACTGAAGCTTTCTTT.

In DNA, the CDR3 is TGTGCCAGCAGCCCAACCGACATCCCCGGCGATGGCTACACCTTC. Translated, it gives CASSPTDIPGDGYTF. The chain combines TRBV2 with TRBJ1-2; D gene unclear. This CDR3 spans 15 amino acids. Trimming pared 6 bases from V and 6 bases from J, leaving 20 bases between. CDR1 and CDR2 from the germline V gene are SNHLY and FYNNEI.

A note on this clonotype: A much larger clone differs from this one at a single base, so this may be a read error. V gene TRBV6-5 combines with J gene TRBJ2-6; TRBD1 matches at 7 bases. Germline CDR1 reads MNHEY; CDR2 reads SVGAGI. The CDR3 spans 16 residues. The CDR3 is CASSYVGGGGANVRTF. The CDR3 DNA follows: TGTGCCAGCAGTTACGTAGGGGGCGGTGGGGCCAACGTCCGGACTTTC.

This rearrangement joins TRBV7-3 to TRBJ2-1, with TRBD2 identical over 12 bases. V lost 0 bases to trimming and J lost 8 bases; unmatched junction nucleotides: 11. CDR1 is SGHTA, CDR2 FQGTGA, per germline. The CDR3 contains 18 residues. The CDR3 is CASSLTGNLAGGFHEQFF. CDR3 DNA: TGTGCCAGCAGCTTAACTGGGAATCTAGCGGGAGGGTTTCATGAGCAGTTCTTC.

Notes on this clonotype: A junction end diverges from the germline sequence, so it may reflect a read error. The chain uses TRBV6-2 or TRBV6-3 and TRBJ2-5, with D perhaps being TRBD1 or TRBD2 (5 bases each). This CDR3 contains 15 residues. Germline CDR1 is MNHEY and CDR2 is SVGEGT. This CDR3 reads CASSQPGLGGETLYF. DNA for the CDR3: TGTGCCAGCAGTCAGCCGGGGCTCGGCGGAGAGACCCTGTACTTC.

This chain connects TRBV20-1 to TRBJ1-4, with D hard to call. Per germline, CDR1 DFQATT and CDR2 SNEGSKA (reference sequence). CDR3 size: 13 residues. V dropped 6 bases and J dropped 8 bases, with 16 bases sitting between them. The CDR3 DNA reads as TGCAGTGCCATGGACGGTTTATTAGAAAAACTGTTTTTT. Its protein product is CSAMDGLLEKLFF.

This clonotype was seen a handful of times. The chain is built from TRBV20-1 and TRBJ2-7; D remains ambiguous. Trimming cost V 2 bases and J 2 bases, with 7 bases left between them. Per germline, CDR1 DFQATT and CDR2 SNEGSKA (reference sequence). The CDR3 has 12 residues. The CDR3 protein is CSARPDPYEQYF. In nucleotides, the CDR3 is TGCAGTGCTAGACCCGACCCCTACGAGCAGTACTTC.

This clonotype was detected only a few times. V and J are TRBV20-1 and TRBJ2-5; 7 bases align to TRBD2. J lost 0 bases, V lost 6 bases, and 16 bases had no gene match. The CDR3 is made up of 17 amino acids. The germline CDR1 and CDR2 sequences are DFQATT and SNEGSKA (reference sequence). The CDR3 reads CSATGSSGDPYQETQYF. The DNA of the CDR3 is TGCAGTGCCACGGGGAGCAGCGGGGACCCGTACCAAGAGACCCAGTACTTC.

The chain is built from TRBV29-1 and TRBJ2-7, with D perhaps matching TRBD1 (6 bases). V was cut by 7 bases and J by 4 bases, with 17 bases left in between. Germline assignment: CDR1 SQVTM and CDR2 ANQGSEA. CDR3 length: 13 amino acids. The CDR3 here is CSAAQGLQYEQYF. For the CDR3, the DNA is TGCAGCGCCGCCCAGGGGCTCCAGTACGAGCAGTACTTC.

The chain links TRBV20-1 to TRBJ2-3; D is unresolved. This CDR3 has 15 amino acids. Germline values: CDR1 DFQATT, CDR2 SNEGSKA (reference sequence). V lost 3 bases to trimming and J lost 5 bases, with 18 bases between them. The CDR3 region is CSASKPQVAGDTQYF. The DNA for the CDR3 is TGCAGTGCTAGTAAACCCCAAGTCGCCGGAGATACGCAGTATTTT.